The 30 T cell receptor beta chains in this list originate from one sample, sequenced in a study of blood T cell repertoires in COVID-19. TCRdb's table, derived via immunoSEQ multiplex PCR, lists solely in-frame clones and lacks some. The table lists approximately 250,000 clones, 80% to 90% of them singletons. The sequencing sample was made of peripheral blood. The origin of the receptors is a woman aged 70-85 years with COVID-19, enrolled during active disease.

This clone appeared a few times. The chain joins TRBV13 to TRBJ1-1, with TRBD1 matching over 8 bases. The CDR3 is 13 residues long. J was trimmed by 7 bases and V by 5 bases; bases with no gene match: 6. The V gene's germline CDR1 is PRHDT and CDR2 FYEKMQ (reference sequence). CDR3 sequence: CASSPRGPGEAFF. The CDR3 coding sequence is TGTGCCAGCAGCCCCAGGGGGCCAGGTGAAGCTTTCTTT.

The chain carries TRBV6-2 or TRBV6-3 and TRBJ2-5; TRBD2 is a possible D gene (6 bases). Germline assignment: CDR1 MNHEY and CDR2 SVGEGT. Trimming left V 4 bases short and J 0 bases short, with 15 bases between. The CDR3 runs to 16 residues. CDR3 loop: CASSWEATRYQETQYF. The CDR3, as DNA: TGTGCCAGCAGTTGGGAGGCTACCAGGTACCAAGAGACCCAGTACTTC.

This clone was observed a handful of times. This chain's CDR3 is CASSLVSGGVNQPQHF. The CDR3 DNA reads as TGTGCCAGCAGCTTGGTATCTGGGGGGGTCAATCAGCCCCAGCATTTT. V is TRBV5-6 and J is TRBJ1-5; weak D call: TRBD1 (5 bases). The length of the CDR3 is 16 residues. Looked up from germline, CDR1 is SGHDT and CDR2 is YYEEEE. V lost 0 bases, J lost 3 bases, and 13 bases lay in between.

This rearrangement joins TRBV19 to TRBJ1-2; no reliable D call. Germline lookup yields CDR1 LNHDA and CDR2 SQIVND (reference sequence). The CDR3 runs to 12 residues. The V gene lost 5 bases and the J gene lost 4 bases, with 8 bases spanning the gap. CDR3 region: CASSPQSYGYTF. The CDR3 region has the DNA TGTGCCAGTAGTCCCCAATCCTATGGCTACACCTTC. The complete variable domain, with remaining parts taken from reference TRBV19 and TRBJ1-2, reads DGGITQSPKYLFRKEGQNVTLSCEQNLNHDAMYWYRQDPGQGLRLIYYSQIVNDFQKGDIAEGYSVSREKKESFPLTVTSAQKNPTAFYLCASSPQSYGYTFGSGTRLTVV.

The table lists this clone with a few counts. CDR3 in DNA: TGTGCCAGCGGGGGGACAGGCACAGATACGCAGTATTTT. Translated: CASGGTGTDTQYF. The V gene is TRBV6-5, the J gene TRBJ2-3; D is perhaps TRBD1 (7 bases). The length of the CDR3 is 13 residues. Germline V gene data show CDR1 as MNHEY and CDR2 as SVGAGI. The ends were cut back, 8 bases at V and 1 base at J, with 10 bases in the middle.

V and J are TRBV18 and TRBJ1-2; D unresolved. The germline V gene encodes CDR1 KGHSH and CDR2 LQKENI. Trimming left V 2 bases short and J 0 bases short, with 10 bases between. The CDR3 is made up of 15 amino acids. DNA for the CDR3: TGTGCCAGCTCACCAAAAACAGAAGCTAACTATGGCTACACCTTC. Its protein is CASSPKTEANYGYTF.

The chain employs TRBV5-1 and TRBJ2-3; D gene uncertain. V lost 0 bases and J 1 base, leaving 12 bases between the germline ends. Germline V gene data show CDR1 as SGHRS and CDR2 as YFSETQ. This CDR3 is 16 amino acids long. This CDR3 is CASSLASTTGTDTQYF. The CDR3 region has the DNA TGCGCCAGCAGCTTGGCCAGTACTACCGGCACAGATACGCAGTATTTT.

V gene TRBV19 combines with J gene TRBJ1-1; 7 bases match TRBD1. The J segment lost 1 base and the V segment lost 0 bases, leaving 2 bases of the junction unmatched. CDR3 size: 15 residues. Germline V gene lookup returns CDR1 LNHDA and CDR2 SQIVND (reference sequence). The CDR3 DNA reads TGTGCCAGTAGTATAGATCAGGGGGAGAACACTGAAGCTTTCTTT. Translating it yields CASSIDQGENTEAFF.

This clone was observed once. This chain uses TRBV6-5 with TRBJ1-1; D possibly corresponds to TRBD1 (5 bases). In germline, CDR1 is MNHEY, CDR2 SVGAGI. Trimming removed 2 bases at V and 7 bases at J, with 14 bases between. CDR3 length: 14 amino acids. The CDR3 reads CASSYTTGLVEAFF. In DNA form, the CDR3 reads TGTGCCAGCAGTTACACTACAGGTCTAGTTGAAGCTTTCTTT.

The V call is TRBV28, the J call TRBJ1-1; 7 nucleotides match TRBD1. This CDR3 is built from 14 residues. Germline V gene sequence: CDR1 MDHEN, CDR2 SYDVKM. V lost 6 bases and J lost 7; bases outside the gene matches: 11. The CDR3 nucleotides are TGTGCCAGCAGCGAAACGGGACAGATGGTTGAAGCTTTCTTT. Protein sequence: CASSETGQMVEAFF.

The J gene is TRBJ1-5, the V gene TRBV28; D perhaps matches TRBD1 (6 bases). CDR3 length: 14 amino acids. CDR1 is MDHEN and CDR2 is SYDVKM in the germline V gene. Deletions cut 6 bases from V and 0 bases from J, with 9 bases between. The CDR3 loop is CASSRTVSNQPQHF. The DNA for the CDR3 is TGTGCCAGCAGCAGGACAGTTAGCAATCAGCCCCAGCATTTT.

This CDR3 is CASSEAGATYNSPLHF. Written as DNA, the CDR3 is TGTGCCAGCAGCGAAGCAGGGGCAACCTATAATTCACCCCTCCACTTT. The chain uses TRBV21-1 and TRBJ1-6; TRBD1 is the table's D call, not checked against the DNA. TRBV21-1 is a documented pseudogene. This CDR3 region has 16 residues.

This rearrangement joins TRBV9 to TRBJ2-5; 7 bases are a match to TRBD2. CDR3 size: 16 residues. Germline V lookup: CDR1 SGDLS, CDR2 YYNGEE. V dropped 0 bases and J dropped 2; count of bases not matched to a gene: 7. This CDR3 reads CASSVEGGAFQETQYF. CDR3 coding DNA: TGTGCCAGCAGCGTAGAGGGAGGGGCCTTTCAAGAGACCCAGTACTTC.

The chain has TRBV30 and TRBJ2-3; a possible D gene is TRBD1 (5 bases). This CDR3 comprises 15 residues. CDR1 GTSNPN and CDR2 SVGIG come from the germline V gene (reference sequence). V lost 3 bases to trimming and J lost 2 bases, with 15 bases between them. The CDR3 protein is CAWRIGRAFTDTQYF. The CDR3 DNA reads as TGTGCCTGGAGAATCGGCAGGGCCTTCACAGATACGCAGTATTTT.

The V call is TRBV28, the J call TRBJ2-5, with D perhaps matching TRBD2 (7 bases). Germline V gives CDR1 MDHEN, CDR2 SYDVKM. V lost 5 bases, J lost 2 bases, and 18 bases lay in between. The CDR3 is 16 amino acids. The CDR3: CASSLRRGGKQETQYF. The CDR3, as DNA: TGTGCCAGCAGTCTTAGAAGGGGGGGCAAGCAAGAGACCCAGTACTTC. Full variable domain (missing parts from reference TRBV28 and TRBJ2-5): DVKVTQSSRYLVKRTGEKVFLECVQDMDHENMFWYRQDPGLGLRLIYFSYDVKMKEKGDIPEGYSVSREKKERFSLILESASTNQTSMYLCASSLRRGGKQETQYFGPGTRLLVL.

The chain is built from TRBV14 and TRBJ2-1, with D perhaps matching TRBD2 (6 bases). Germline CDR1 SGHDN, CDR2 FVKESK. The CDR3 is 16 residues long. V lost 1 base, J lost 0 bases, and 10 bases lay in between. The CDR3 here is CASSQVGGDSYNEQFF. The CDR3 DNA reads TGTGCCAGCAGCCAAGTCGGCGGGGACTCCTACAATGAGCAGTTCTTC.

CDR3 sequence (DNA): TGTGCCAGCAGCGCGGGGGGGGAAGACATTCAGTACTTC. It codes for CASSAGGEDIQYF. V is TRBV5-4 and J is TRBJ2-4, with 9 bases identical to TRBD2. The CDR3 spans 13 residues. Trimming at V came to 4 bases and at J to 8 bases, leaving 4 bases not matched to a gene. Germline loops: CDR1 SGHNT, CDR2 YYREEE (reference sequence).

This clone is medium-sized by share. The CDR3 coding sequence is TGCAGCGTCCCGGGACTAGGGGGCTACACCTTC. Protein sequence: CSVPGLGGYTF. The V call is TRBV29-1, the J call TRBJ1-2; TRBD1 might be the D (5 bases). The V gene's germline CDR1 is SQVTM and CDR2 ANQGSEA. The CDR3 length is 11 residues. V was clipped by 6 bases and J by 8 bases, with 13 bases between them.

The chain links TRBV19 to TRBJ2-5, with 7 bases that match TRBD1. This CDR3 has 14 amino acids. CDR1 and CDR2 from the germline V gene are LNHDA and SQIVND (reference sequence). J gave up 5 bases and V 6 bases, and 9 bases lay outside the gene matches. CDR3 coding DNA: TGTGCCAGTAGCAACAGGGGAGTGGAGGAGACCCAGTACTTC. It is translated as CASSNRGVEETQYF. Full variable domain (rest looked up from reference TRBV19 and TRBJ2-5): DGGITQSPKYLFRKEGQNVTLSCEQNLNHDAMYWYRQDPGQGLRLIYYSQIVNDFQKGDIAEGYSVSREKKESFPLTVTSAQKNPTAFYLCASSNRGVEETQYFGPGTRLLVL.

This chain uses TRBV27 with TRBJ2-5, with D possibly matching TRBD2 (6 bases). V was cut by 0 bases and J by 5 bases, with 13 bases left in between. CDR1 is MNHEY and CDR2 is SMNVEV in the germline V gene (reference sequence). The CDR3 has 15 residues. The chain's CDR3 is CASSLSGRGWETQYF. The CDR3 nucleotides read TGTGCCAGCAGTTTATCGGGACGGGGGTGGGAGACCCAGTACTTC.

The chain uses TRBV5-4 and TRBJ1-2; no clear D. V was cut by 5 bases and J by 0 bases, with 8 bases left in between. CDR1 SGHNT and CDR2 YYREEE come from the germline V gene (reference sequence). This CDR3 comprises 13 residues. The CDR3 is CASSGQTNYGYTF. In nucleotides, the CDR3 is TGTGCCAGCAGTGGGCAGACTAACTATGGCTACACCTTC.

The chain combines TRBV5-1 with TRBJ2-5, with 9 positions matching TRBD1. V lost 0 bases to trimming and J lost 2 bases; unmatched junction nucleotides: 2. Germline lookup yields CDR1 SGHRS and CDR2 YFSETQ. This CDR3 spans 15 amino acids. CDR3 bases: TGCGCCAGCAGCTTGGTAGGGACAGGGCAAGAGACCCAGTACTTC. As protein: CASSLVGTGQETQYF. The full variable domain, rest sourced from reference TRBV5-1 and TRBJ2-5, is KAGVTQTPRYLIKTRGQQVTLSCSPISGHRSVSWYQQTPGQGLQFLFEYFSETQRNKGNFPGRFSGRQFSNSRSEMNVSTLELGDSALYLCASSLVGTGQETQYFGPGTRLLVL.

CDR3 loop: CASRYRGQDTEAFF. The CDR3 DNA sequence: TGTGCCAGCAGATATCGAGGACAGGACACTGAAGCTTTCTTT. This chain joins TRBV5-4 and TRBJ1-1; 7 nucleotides line up with TRBD1. Germline V gives CDR1 SGHNT, CDR2 YYREEE (reference sequence). With 5 bases clipped from V and 3 bases from J, the junction kept 7 bases outside the gene matches. The CDR3 length is 14 residues.

The chain has TRBV15 and TRBJ2-7; D gene uncertain. Trimming removed 1 base from V and 5 bases from J, with 12 bases in between. The CDR3 extends over 14 amino acids. Germline-derived CDR1 and CDR2 are LNHNV and YYDKDF (reference sequence). CDR3 region: CATSRAFAVDEQYF. DNA of the CDR3: TGTGCCACCAGCAGAGCTTTTGCGGTGGACGAGCAGTACTTC.

The J gene is TRBJ1-1, the V gene TRBV6-2 or TRBV6-3, with no clear D. The CDR3 covers 15 residues. Germline V gene data show CDR1 as MNHEY and CDR2 as SVGEGT. The ends were cut back, 2 bases at V and 1 base at J, with 11 bases in the middle. Written as DNA, the CDR3 is TGTGCCAGCAGTTACGCCTGGGCCTCGAACACTGAAGCTTTCTTT. Protein sequence: CASSYAWASNTEAFF.

The chain combines TRBV30 with TRBJ2-3; no reliable D call. In germline, CDR1 is GTSNPN, CDR2 SVGIG (reference sequence). The CDR3 is 12 residues long. V was shortened by 3 bases and J by 2 bases, with 6 bases between the two germline ends. CDR3 DNA sequence: TGTGCCTGGAGCAGGTTCACAGATACGCAGTATTTT. This encodes CAWSRFTDTQYF.

The chain recombines TRBV28 with TRBJ1-2, with D perhaps matching TRBD1 (5 bases). The CDR3 loop spans 15 amino acids. From germline, CDR1 is MDHEN and CDR2 SYDVKM. V was clipped by 5 bases and J by 0 bases, with 13 bases between them. The CDR3 spells CASSPPWGANYGYTF. The CDR3 DNA is TGTGCCAGCAGTCCCCCGTGGGGGGCTAACTATGGCTACACCTTC.

This sequence joins TRBV30 and TRBJ1-1; D not resolved. Germline CDR1 and CDR2: GTSNPN and SVGIG (reference sequence). The CDR3 is 13 residues long. The V gene lost 5 bases and the J gene lost 2 bases, with 12 bases spanning the gap. The CDR3 loop is CAWVRAGNTEAFF. CDR3 DNA sequence: TGTGCCTGGGTCCGGGCGGGAAACACTGAAGCTTTCTTT. Based on the CDR3 plus reference TRBV30 and TRBJ1-1, the full variable domain is SQTIHQWPATLVQPVGSPLSLECTVEGTSNPNLYWYRQAAGRGLQLLFYSVGIGQISSEVPQNLSASRPQDRQFILSSKKLLLSDSGFYLCAWVRAGNTEAFFGQGTRLTVV.

The rearrangement links TRBV4-1 to TRBJ2-3; a possible D gene is TRBD2 (6 bases). There are 18 residues in the CDR3. Trimming took off 0 bases at V and 2 bases at J, with 18 bases between the two ends. CDR1 is MGHRA and CDR2 is YSYEKL in the germline V gene. This CDR3 is CASSQDPLRGSTTDTQYF. CDR3 bases: TGCGCCAGCAGCCAAGATCCGCTCCGGGGGTCTACCACAGATACGCAGTATTTT.

The chain recombines TRBV3-1 (or the pseudogene TRBV3-2) with TRBJ2-3; 11 bases align to TRBD2. The ends lost 3 bases at V and 1 base at J; junction bases unmatched: 3. CDR3 size: 16 residues. Germline V gene lookup returns CDR1 LGHDT and CDR2 YNNKEL (reference sequence). The CDR3 nucleotides are TGTGCCAGCAGCCAGCTGGGACTAGCGGGCACAGATACGCAGTATTTT. Its protein product is CASSQLGLAGTDTQYF.